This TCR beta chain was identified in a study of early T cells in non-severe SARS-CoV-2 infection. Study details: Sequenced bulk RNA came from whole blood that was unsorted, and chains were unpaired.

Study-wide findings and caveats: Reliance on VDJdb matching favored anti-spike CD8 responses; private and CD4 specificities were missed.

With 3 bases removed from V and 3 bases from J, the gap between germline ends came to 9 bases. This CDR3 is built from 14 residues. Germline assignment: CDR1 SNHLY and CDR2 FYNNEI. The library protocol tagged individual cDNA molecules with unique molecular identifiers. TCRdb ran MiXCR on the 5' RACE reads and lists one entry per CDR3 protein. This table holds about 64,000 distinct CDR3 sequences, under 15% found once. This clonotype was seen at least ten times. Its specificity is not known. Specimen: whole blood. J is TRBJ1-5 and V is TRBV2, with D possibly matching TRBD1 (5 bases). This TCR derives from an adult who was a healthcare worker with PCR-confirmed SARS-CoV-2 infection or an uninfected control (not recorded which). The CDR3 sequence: CASSEQGNNQPQHF. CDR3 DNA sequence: TGTGCCAGCAGTGAGCAGGGTAACAATCAGCCCCAGCATTTT.